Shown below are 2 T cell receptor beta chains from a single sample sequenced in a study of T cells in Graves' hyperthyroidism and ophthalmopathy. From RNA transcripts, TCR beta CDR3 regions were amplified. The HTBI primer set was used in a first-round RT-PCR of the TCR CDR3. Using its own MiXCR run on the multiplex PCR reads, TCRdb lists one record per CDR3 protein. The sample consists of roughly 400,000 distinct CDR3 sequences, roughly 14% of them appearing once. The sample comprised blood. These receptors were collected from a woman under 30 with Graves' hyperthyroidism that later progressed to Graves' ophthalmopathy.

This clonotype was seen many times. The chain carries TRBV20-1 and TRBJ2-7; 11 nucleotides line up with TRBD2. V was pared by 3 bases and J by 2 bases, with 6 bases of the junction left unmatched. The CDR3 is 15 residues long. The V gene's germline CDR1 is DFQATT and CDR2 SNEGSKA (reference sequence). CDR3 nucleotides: TGCAGTGCTAGTCCCCTGGGACTAGCGGCCTACGAGCAGTACTTC. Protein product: CSASPLGLAAYEQYF.

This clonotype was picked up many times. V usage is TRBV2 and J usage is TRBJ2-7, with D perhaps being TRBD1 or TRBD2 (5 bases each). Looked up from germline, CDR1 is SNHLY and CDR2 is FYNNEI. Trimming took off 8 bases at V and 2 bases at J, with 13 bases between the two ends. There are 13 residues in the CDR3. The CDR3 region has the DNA TGTGCCAGCGGGCCCGGGACCACCTACGAGCAGTACTTC. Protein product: CASGPGTTYEQYF.